Each of the 17 T cell receptor beta chains below was sequenced from the same sample in a study of blood T cells in healthy people across ages. Sample-barcoded 5' priming and a J-beta primer mix drove a second PCR of 7 to 11 cycles. TCRdb redid the calling of the 5' RACE reads with MiXCR, one entry per CDR3 protein. The sample has 450,000 to 700,000 distinct CDR3 sequences, approximately 30% seen once. The source material was blood. These TCRs come from a woman aged 70-85 years in good health.

This chain uses TRBV20-1 with TRBJ2-5; no reliable D call. CDR1 and CDR2 (germline): DFQATT, SNEGSKA (reference sequence). V was cut by 5 bases and J by 9 bases, with 13 bases left in between. CDR3 length: 11 amino acids. This chain's CDR3 is CSAPFNGAQYF. The CDR3 DNA reads TGCAGTGCTCCATTCAATGGGGCCCAGTACTTC.

This clonotype was recorded a few times. The chain combines TRBV27 with TRBJ2-7, with 9 bases lining up with TRBD1. CDR3 length: 15 amino acids. Germline V gene data show CDR1 as MNHEY and CDR2 as SMNVEV (reference sequence). J was trimmed by 7 bases and V by 5 bases; bases with no gene match: 12. The chain's CDR3 is CASSQTGGRSQEQYF. DNA of the CDR3: TGTGCCAGCAGTCAAACAGGGGGCCGGAGTCAGGAGCAGTACTTC.

The chain is built from TRBV5-1 and TRBJ2-3; TRBD1 might be the D (6 bases). V lost 0 bases and J 6 bases, leaving 17 bases between the germline ends. Germline V gene data show CDR1 as SGHRS and CDR2 as YFSETQ. CDR3 length: 16 amino acids. This chain's CDR3 is CASSLEPRGPRDTQYF. The CDR3 region has the DNA TGCGCCAGCAGCTTGGAACCCAGGGGCCCCAGGGATACGCAGTATTTT.

V is TRBV9 and J is TRBJ2-1, with TRBD1 matching over 7 bases. Germline V gene lookup returns CDR1 SGDLS and CDR2 YYNGEE. The trim removed 3 bases at V and 4 bases at J, leaving 7 bases unmatched. The CDR3 is made up of 15 amino acids. CDR3 loop: CASSARDSTYNEQFF. CDR3 DNA sequence: TGTGCCAGCAGCGCCCGGGACAGCACATACAATGAGCAGTTCTTC.

A few counts support this clonotype. This chain links TRBV7-3 with TRBJ2-2; 11 nucleotides line up with TRBD2. The germline V gene has CDR1 SGHTA and CDR2 FQGTGA. V shed 5 bases and J 4 bases; nucleotides not matched to a gene: 6. The CDR3 extends over 16 amino acids. The CDR3 loop is CASSHSGGASTGELFF. The CDR3 coding sequence is TGTGCCAGCAGCCATAGCGGGGGGGCTTCCACCGGGGAGCTGTTTTTT.

V usage is TRBV6-2 or TRBV6-3 and J usage is TRBJ2-3; D uncertain. Trimming took 3 bases from V and 12 from J, leaving 16 bases between them. CDR1 is MNHEY, CDR2 SVGEGT, per germline. CDR3 length: 13 residues. CDR3 DNA sequence: TGTGCCAGCAGTTATCGGGTCTCCAGTTATCAGTATTTT. This codes for CASSYRVSSYQYF.

The chain uses TRBV14 and TRBJ2-7, with D perhaps matching TRBD1 or TRBD2 (5 bases each). This CDR3 has 13 residues. CDR1 and CDR2 (germline): SGHDN, FVKESK. Deletions cut 6 bases from V and 5 bases from J, with 14 bases between. The CDR3 loop is CASRRDRLNEQYF. The CDR3 nucleotides are TGTGCCAGCAGACGGGACCGCTTGAACGAGCAGTACTTC.

The chain recombines TRBV11-2 with TRBJ2-2; D unresolved. Looked up from germline, CDR1 is SGHAT and CDR2 is FQNNGV. The CDR3 consists of 14 residues. Trimming removed 0 bases from V and 5 bases from J, with 7 bases in between. CDR3 in DNA: TGTGCCAGCAGCTTAGAACCCTCGACCGGGGAGCTGTTTTTT. It is translated as CASSLEPSTGELFF.

The chain recombines TRBV5-1 with TRBJ2-5; D is perhaps TRBD2 (5 bases). The better agreement between TRBJ2-7 and the DNA end casts doubt on the J call. The germline V gene has CDR1 SGHRS and CDR2 YFSETQ. The CDR3 spans 16 residues. The CDR3 region has the DNA TGCGCCAGCAGCGCACCACGGGGTACCTACTCCTACGAGCAGTACTTC. It encodes CASSAPRGTYSYEQYF.

This clonotype was detected many times. V usage is TRBV7-9 and J usage is TRBJ2-5, with D possibly matching TRBD2 (5 bases). The CDR3 contains 14 residues. Germline CDR1 and CDR2: SEHNR and FQNEAQ (reference sequence). Trimming pared 3 bases from V and 1 base from J, leaving 9 bases between. CDR3 protein: CASSLTKIQETQYF. CDR3 in DNA: TGTGCCAGCAGCTTGACTAAGATCCAAGAGACCCAGTACTTC.

This clonotype was detected a few times. The CDR3 is CASSPMGGRGDTQYF. In nucleotides, the CDR3 is TGTGCCAGCAGCCCAATGGGGGGGCGGGGGGATACGCAGTATTTT. The chain has TRBV7-2 and TRBJ2-3, with D perhaps matching TRBD2 (7 bases). CDR3 length: 15 amino acids. Trimming pared 5 bases from V and 6 bases from J, leaving 18 bases between. Germline V CDR1 and CDR2: SGHTA, FQGNSA.

CDR3: CASSWTGSGANVLTF. Here the CDR3 DNA reads TGCGCCAGCAGCTGGACTGGCTCTGGGGCCAACGTCCTGACTTTC. The chain links TRBV5-1 to TRBJ2-6, with a weak D call TRBD2 (5 bases). V was cut by 3 bases and J by 0 bases, with 7 bases left in between. CDR1 and CDR2 (germline): SGHRS, YFSETQ. This CDR3 is built from 15 residues.

V is TRBV7-9 and J is TRBJ2-7, with D possibly called TRBD1 or TRBD2 (6 bases each). The CDR3 is 14 amino acids. CDR1 SEHNR and CDR2 FQNEAQ come from the germline V gene (reference sequence). V was pared by 3 bases and J by 5 bases, with 14 bases between. The CDR3 reads CASSFGGPGNEQYF. CDR3 in DNA: TGTGCCAGCAGCTTTGGGGGGCCGGGCAACGAGCAGTACTTC.

The CDR3 nucleotides read TGCAGTGCCGGCACCGCCAAGGAGCAAGAGACCCAGTACTTC. This encodes CSAGTAKEQETQYF. The rearrangement uses TRBV20-1 and TRBJ2-5; no firm D call. Germline CDR1 and CDR2: DFQATT and SNEGSKA (reference sequence). Between the trimmed V and J ends, which lost 6 bases and 2 bases, there was a span of 16 bases. The CDR3 covers 14 residues.

The sample holds a few counts of this clonotype. Compared with germline, one end of the junction differs, possibly owing to a read error. The V gene is TRBV7-7, the J gene TRBJ2-3, with D perhaps matching TRBD1 or TRBD2 (6 bases each). The CDR3 loop spans 16 amino acids. Germline V CDR1 and CDR2: SSHAT, FNYEAQ (reference sequence). This CDR3 reads CASSLGLRGGTDTQYF. CDR3 nucleotides: TGTGCTAGCAGCTTAGGCCTAAGGGGGGGCACAGATACGCAGTATTTT.

J is TRBJ2-1 and V is TRBV20-1; maybe TRBD2 (6 bases). The better agreement between TRBJ2-5 and the DNA end casts doubt on the J call. The CDR3 consists of 15 residues. Germline CDR1 is DFQATT and CDR2 is SNEGSKA (reference sequence). Here the CDR3 DNA reads TGCAGTGCTAGAGATGTTAACGCAGGGAGGGAGACCCAGTACTTC. It yields the protein CSARDVNAGRETQYF.

This sequence joins TRBV7-2 and TRBJ1-2; D is uncertain. Trimming pared 5 bases from V and 7 bases from J, leaving 11 bases between. Germline V lookup: CDR1 SGHTA, CDR2 FQGNSA. This CDR3 contains 12 residues. CDR3 protein: CASSRESFGYTF. In nucleotides, the CDR3 is TGTGCCAGCAGCAGAGAGAGTTTTGGCTACACCTTC.